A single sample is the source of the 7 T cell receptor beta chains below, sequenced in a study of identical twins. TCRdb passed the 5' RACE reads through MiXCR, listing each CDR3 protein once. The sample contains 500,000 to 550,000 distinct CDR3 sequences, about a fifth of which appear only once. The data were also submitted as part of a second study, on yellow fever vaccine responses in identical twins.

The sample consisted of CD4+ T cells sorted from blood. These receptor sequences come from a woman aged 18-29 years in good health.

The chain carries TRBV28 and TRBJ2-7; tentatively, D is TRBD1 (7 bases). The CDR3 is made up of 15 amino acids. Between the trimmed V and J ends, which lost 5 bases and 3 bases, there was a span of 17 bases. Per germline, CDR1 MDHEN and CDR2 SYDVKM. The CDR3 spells CASSPPGGQYYEQYF. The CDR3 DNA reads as TGTGCCAGCAGTCCCCCCGGGGGACAGTACTACGAGCAGTACTTC.

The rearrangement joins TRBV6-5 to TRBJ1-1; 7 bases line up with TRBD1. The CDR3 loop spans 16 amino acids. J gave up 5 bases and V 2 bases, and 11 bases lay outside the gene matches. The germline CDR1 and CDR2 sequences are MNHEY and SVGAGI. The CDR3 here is CASSYPPGTEGTEAFF. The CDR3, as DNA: TGTGCCAGCAGTTACCCTCCAGGGACAGAGGGGACTGAAGCTTTCTTT.

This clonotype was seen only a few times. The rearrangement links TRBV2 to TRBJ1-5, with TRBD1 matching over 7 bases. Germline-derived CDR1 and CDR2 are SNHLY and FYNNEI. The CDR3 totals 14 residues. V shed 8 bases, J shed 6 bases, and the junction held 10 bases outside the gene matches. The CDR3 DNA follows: TGTGCCAGCCGCGAGGGGGCAGGGCTTCAGCCCCAGCATTTT. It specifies CASREGAGLQPQHF.

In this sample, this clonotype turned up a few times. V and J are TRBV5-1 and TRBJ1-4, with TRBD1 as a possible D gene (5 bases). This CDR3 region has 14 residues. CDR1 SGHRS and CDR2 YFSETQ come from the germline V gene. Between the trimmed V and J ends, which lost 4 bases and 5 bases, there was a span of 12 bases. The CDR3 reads CASSRGKENEKLFF. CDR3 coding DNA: TGCGCCAGCAGCAGGGGTAAGGAGAATGAAAAACTGTTTTTT.

In nucleotides, the CDR3 is TGTGCCATCAGTGAGGACTTTCAAGAGACCCAGTACTTC. It codes for CAISEDFQETQYF. The chain has TRBV10-3 and TRBJ2-5; D gene uncertain. Trimming pared 2 bases from V and 2 bases from J, leaving 6 bases between. The germline V gene has CDR1 ENHRY and CDR2 SYGVKD. The CDR3 runs to 13 residues.

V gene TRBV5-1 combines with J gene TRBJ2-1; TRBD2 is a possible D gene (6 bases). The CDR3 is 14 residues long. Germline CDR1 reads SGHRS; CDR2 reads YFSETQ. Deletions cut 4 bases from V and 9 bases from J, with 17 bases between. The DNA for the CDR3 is TGCGCCAGCAGCACGGGACTGGGTTTCGGTGAGCAGTTCTTC. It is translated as CASSTGLGFGEQFF.

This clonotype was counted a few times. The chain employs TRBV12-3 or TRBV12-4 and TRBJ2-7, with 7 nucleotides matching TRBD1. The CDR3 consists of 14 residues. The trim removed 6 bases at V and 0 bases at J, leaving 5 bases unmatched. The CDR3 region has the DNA TGTGCCAGCAGCCTACGGGACAGCTCCTACGAGCAGTACTTC. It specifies CASSLRDSSYEQYF.